These T cell receptor beta chains were read from a single sample in a study of blood T cell repertoires in COVID-19. Measured with immunoSEQ multiplex PCR; TCRdb has only the in-frame clones, and not every one. The profile shows more than 150,000 clones, about 86% of them singletons. Sequences were obtained from peripheral blood. The origin of the receptors is a man aged 55 to 70 with acute or convalescent COVID-19. The CDR3 runs from the conserved cysteine through the conserved F or W. The D gene is left open where the match is weak. Not all rows give a size; the values are once, few, many and, for expanded clones, a class.

v_call: TRBV30; d_call: TRBD1; clone_size: -; j_call: TRBJ2-5; cdr3_aa: CAWSVTGVWETQYF; cdr3_nt: TGTGCCTGGAGTGTGACAGGGGTCTGGGAGACCCAGTACTTC
v_call: TRBV7-9; d_call: TRBD1; clone_size: -; j_call: TRBJ1-1; cdr3_aa: CASSWAGGMNTEAFF; cdr3_nt: TGTGCCAGCAGCTGGGCAGGGGGTATGAACACTGAAGCTTTCTTT
v_call: TRBV7-8; d_call: TRBD1; clone_size: once; j_call: TRBJ1-2; cdr3_aa: CASSLSRTGGAYGYTF; cdr3_nt: TGTGCCAGCAGCTTGTCTCGAACAGGGGGCGCCTATGGCTACACCTTC
v_call: TRBV13; d_call: TRBD1; clone_size: few; j_call: TRBJ1-1; cdr3_aa: CASSSRTGFTEAFF; cdr3_nt: TGTGCCAGCAGCTCCCGGACAGGGTTTACTGAAGCTTTCTTT
v_call: TRBV10-2; d_call: TRBD1; clone_size: -; j_call: TRBJ2-1; cdr3_aa: CASSDPGLGQGYNEQFF; cdr3_nt: TGCGCCAGCAGTGACCCAGGGTTGGGACAGGGATACAATGAGCAGTTCTTC
v_call: TRBV11-1; d_call: -; clone_size: -; j_call: TRBJ2-7; cdr3_aa: CASSRTDSSYEQYF; cdr3_nt: TGTGCCAGCAGCCGGACAGACAGCTCCTACGAGCAGTACTTC
v_call: TRBV12-3/TRBV12-4; d_call: -; clone_size: few; j_call: TRBJ1-4; cdr3_aa: CASRMTGEEKLFF; cdr3_nt: TGTGCCAGCAGGATGACAGGAGAGGAAAAACTGTTTTTT
v_call: TRBV28; d_call: -; clone_size: -; j_call: TRBJ1-2; cdr3_aa: CASSLLPGNYGYTF; cdr3_nt: TGTGCCAGCAGTTTATTGCCCGGGAATTATGGCTACACCTTC
v_call: TRBV6-5; d_call: -; clone_size: once; j_call: TRBJ2-4; cdr3_aa: CASSYGGLAKNIQYF; cdr3_nt: TGTGCCAGCAGTTACGGCGGGCTAGCCAAAAACATTCAGTACTTC
v_call: TRBV12-5; d_call: TRBD2; clone_size: -; j_call: TRBJ2-7; cdr3_aa: CASAPGGNTYEQYF; cdr3_nt: TGTGCTAGTGCCCCGGGAGGAAACACCTACGAGCAGTACTTC
v_call: TRBV27; d_call: TRBD1; clone_size: -; j_call: TRBJ1-2; cdr3_aa: CASTRAGGYGYTF; cdr3_nt: TGTGCCAGCACCAGAGCAGGGGGCTATGGCTACACCTTC
v_call: TRBV11-2; d_call: -; clone_size: few; j_call: TRBJ1-3; cdr3_aa: CASSSDLRAGGNTIYF; cdr3_nt: TGTGCCAGCAGCTCCGATCTCCGCGCCGGTGGAAACACCATATATTTT
v_call: TRBV21-1; d_call: -; clone_size: few; j_call: TRBJ2-7; cdr3_aa: CASSRLRDRGSGRVRDEQYF; cdr3_nt: TGTGCCAGCAGCCGGCTCCGGGACAGGGGAAGCGGGAGGGTTAGGGACGAGCAGTACTTC
v_call: TRBV7-2; d_call: -; clone_size: -; j_call: TRBJ1-5; cdr3_aa: CASSLGGVGQPQHF; cdr3_nt: TGTGCCAGCAGCTTGGGCGGGGTTGGTCAGCCCCAGCATTTT
v_call: TRBV29-1; d_call: TRBD2; clone_size: once; j_call: TRBJ2-1; cdr3_aa: CSAGGGDRSYNEQFF; cdr3_nt: TGCAGCGCGGGGGGAGGGGACCGCTCCTACAATGAGCAGTTCTTC
v_call: TRBV28; d_call: -; clone_size: -; j_call: TRBJ2-6; cdr3_aa: CATSEGAGANVLTF; cdr3_nt: TGTGCCACCTCAGAAGGGGCTGGGGCCAACGTCCTGACTTTC
v_call: TRBV5-4; d_call: -; clone_size: -; j_call: TRBJ2-5; cdr3_aa: CASSLDVGGAHQETQYF; cdr3_nt: TGTGCCAGCAGCTTGGATGTCGGGGGAGCCCACCAAGAGACCCAGTACTTC
v_call: TRBV28; d_call: TRBD1; clone_size: -; j_call: TRBJ2-6; cdr3_aa: CASRDRMGAGANVLTF; cdr3_nt: TGTGCCAGCAGGGACAGGATGGGTGCTGGGGCCAACGTCCTGACTTTC
v_call: TRBV5-6; d_call: -; clone_size: -; j_call: TRBJ1-1; cdr3_aa: CASSPFLNTEAFF; cdr3_nt: TGTGCCAGCAGCCCGTTTCTCAACACTGAAGCTTTCTTT
v_call: TRBV29-1; d_call: -; clone_size: -; j_call: TRBJ1-2; cdr3_aa: CSVEESGGEHGGRRGYTF; cdr3_nt: TGCAGCGTTGAAGAAAGCGGGGGAGAGCACGGCGGGAGAAGGGGCTACACCTTC
v_call: TRBV28; d_call: -; clone_size: once; j_call: TRBJ1-5; cdr3_aa: CASSQGRYRNQPQHF; cdr3_nt: TGTGCCAGCAGTCAGGGCCGTTATCGCAATCAGCCCCAGCATTTT
v_call: TRBV7-8; d_call: -; clone_size: few; j_call: TRBJ1-3; cdr3_aa: CASTLSSRSGNTIYF; cdr3_nt: TGTGCCAGCACCCTCTCGTCGAGGTCTGGAAACACCATATATTTT
v_call: TRBV30; d_call: TRBD2; clone_size: -; j_call: TRBJ2-3; cdr3_aa: CATDGLAVSTDTQYF; cdr3_nt: TGTGCCACCGACGGACTAGCGGTCAGCACAGATACGCAGTATTTT
v_call: TRBV11-2; d_call: -; clone_size: -; j_call: TRBJ2-7; cdr3_aa: CASSSGLGPSYEQYF; cdr3_nt: TGTGCCAGCAGCTCCGGACTCGGGCCCTCCTACGAGCAGTACTTC
v_call: TRBV24-1; d_call: TRBD1; clone_size: -; j_call: TRBJ2-1; cdr3_aa: CATRGTGLGNEQFF; cdr3_nt: TGTGCCACCAGGGGGACAGGGTTAGGAAATGAGCAGTTCTTC
v_call: TRBV18; d_call: TRBD1; clone_size: -; j_call: TRBJ1-6; cdr3_aa: CASSPRDSTYNSPLHF; cdr3_nt: TGTGCCAGCTCACCACGGGACAGTACTTATAATTCACCCCTCCACTTT
v_call: TRBV10-1; d_call: TRBD2; clone_size: -; j_call: TRBJ2-1; cdr3_aa: CASSFGTSGDNEQFF; cdr3_nt: TGCGCCAGCAGTTTCGGGACTAGCGGAGACAATGAGCAGTTCTTC
v_call: TRBV9; d_call: TRBD2; clone_size: -; j_call: TRBJ2-1; cdr3_aa: CASSVAIWTSGGDEQFF; cdr3_nt: TGTGCCAGCAGCGTAGCTATCTGGACTAGCGGGGGGGATGAGCAGTTCTTC
v_call: TRBV6-5; d_call: TRBD1; clone_size: -; j_call: TRBJ1-5; cdr3_aa: CASSRDRYSNQPQHF; cdr3_nt: TGTGCCAGCAGCCGGGACAGGTATAGCAATCAGCCCCAGCATTTT
v_call: TRBV5-5; d_call: TRBD1; clone_size: -; j_call: TRBJ1-1; cdr3_aa: CASSLTGGVEAFF; cdr3_nt: TGTGCCAGCAGCTTGACAGGGGGAGTTGAAGCTTTCTTT
v_call: TRBV28; d_call: -; clone_size: few; j_call: TRBJ2-3; cdr3_aa: CASSYSGGFTDTQYF; cdr3_nt: TGTGCCAGCAGTTATAGCGGAGGGTTCACAGATACGCAGTATTTT
v_call: TRBV3-1/TRBV3-2; d_call: TRBD1; clone_size: once; j_call: TRBJ1-6; cdr3_aa: CASSQGDRGRRNSPLHF; cdr3_nt: TGTGCCAGCAGCCAAGGGGACAGGGGGCGCCGTAATTCACCCCTCCACTTT
v_call: TRBV28; d_call: -; clone_size: -; j_call: TRBJ1-4; cdr3_aa: CASSPPGQGGEKLFF; cdr3_nt: TGTGCCAGCAGCCCTCCGGGGCAGGGAGGTGAAAAACTGTTTTTT
v_call: TRBV28; d_call: TRBD2; clone_size: -; j_call: TRBJ2-3; cdr3_aa: CASSPSLAGGGDTQYF; cdr3_nt: TGTGCCAGCAGTCCCTCCCTAGCGGGAGGGGGAGATACGCAGTATTTT
v_call: TRBV9; d_call: -; clone_size: -; j_call: TRBJ2-3; cdr3_aa: CASSVAFSADTQYF; cdr3_nt: TGTGCCAGCAGCGTAGCTTTCAGTGCAGATACGCAGTATTTT
v_call: TRBV6-2/TRBV6-3; d_call: TRBD1; clone_size: -; j_call: TRBJ2-1; cdr3_aa: CASSSTGQAHNEQFF; cdr3_nt: TGTGCCAGCAGTTCGACCGGACAGGCCCACAATGAGCAGTTCTTC
v_call: TRBV5-1; d_call: TRBD1; clone_size: -; j_call: TRBJ2-3; cdr3_aa: CASSLQGAGTDTQYF; cdr3_nt: TGCGCCAGCAGCTTACAGGGGGCGGGCACAGATACGCAGTATTTT
v_call: TRBV2; d_call: TRBD2; clone_size: -; j_call: TRBJ2-1; cdr3_aa: CASSRLAGGQGEQFF; cdr3_nt: TGTGCCAGCAGCCGACTAGCGGGAGGGCAGGGTGAGCAGTTCTTC
v_call: TRBV5-1; d_call: TRBD2; clone_size: -; j_call: TRBJ2-1; cdr3_aa: CASSQEGLAYNEQFF; cdr3_nt: TGCGCCAGCAGCCAGGAAGGACTAGCCTACAATGAGCAGTTCTTC
v_call: TRBV7-9; d_call: -; clone_size: few; j_call: TRBJ1-6; cdr3_aa: CASSLVGGESSPLHF; cdr3_nt: TGTGCCAGCAGCCTAGTCGGGGGGGAGAGTTCACCCCTCCACTTT
v_call: TRBV11-1; d_call: TRBD2; clone_size: -; j_call: TRBJ2-3; cdr3_aa: CASSGGRAADTQYF; cdr3_nt: TGTGCCAGCAGCGGGGGGAGGGCCGCAGATACGCAGTATTTT
v_call: TRBV7-3; d_call: -; clone_size: -; j_call: TRBJ2-5; cdr3_aa: CASSPGTPWETQYF; cdr3_nt: TGTGCCAGCAGTCCGGGTACGCCATGGGAGACCCAGTACTTC
v_call: TRBV10-3; d_call: TRBD1; clone_size: -; j_call: TRBJ2-7; cdr3_aa: CAISESVGQGSSYEQYF; cdr3_nt: TGTGCCATCAGTGAGTCGGTTGGACAGGGGAGCTCCTACGAGCAGTACTTC
v_call: TRBV10-3; d_call: -; clone_size: -; j_call: TRBJ2-7; cdr3_aa: CAIKEQGGAHEQYF; cdr3_nt: TGTGCCATCAAGGAGCAGGGGGGTGCCCACGAGCAGTACTTC
v_call: TRBV7-8; d_call: TRBD1; clone_size: -; j_call: TRBJ2-7; cdr3_aa: CASSLGQGAFGEQYF; cdr3_nt: TGTGCCAGCAGCTTAGGCCAGGGGGCGTTCGGCGAGCAGTACTTC
v_call: TRBV5-4; d_call: -; clone_size: -; j_call: TRBJ2-2; cdr3_aa: CASSPGHTNTGELFF; cdr3_nt: TGTGCCAGCAGCCCGGGACACACGAACACCGGGGAGCTGTTTTTT
v_call: TRBV19; d_call: TRBD2; clone_size: -; j_call: TRBJ2-2; cdr3_aa: CASSTQGTSGGELFF; cdr3_nt: TGTGCCAGTAGTACGCAAGGGACTAGCGGCGGGGAGCTGTTTTTT
v_call: TRBV24-1; d_call: TRBD2; clone_size: -; j_call: TRBJ2-3; cdr3_aa: CATSDPGLATDTQYF; cdr3_nt: TGTGCCACCAGTGACCCAGGACTAGCAACAGATACGCAGTATTTT
v_call: TRBV5-1; d_call: TRBD2; clone_size: -; j_call: TRBJ2-1; cdr3_aa: CASSLIPGGGDNEQFF; cdr3_nt: TGCGCCAGCAGCTTAATCCCTGGCGGGGGAGACAATGAGCAGTTCTTC